Listed below are T cell receptor beta chains from one sample, sequenced in a study of blood T cell repertoires in COVID-19. TCRdb's table, derived via immunoSEQ multiplex PCR, lists solely in-frame clones and lacks some. The table records about 130,000 clones, around four fifths of them present only once. Material for sequencing was peripheral blood. Every receptor here comes from a man aged 55 to 70 with acute or convalescent COVID-19. Each CDR3 is given with its conserved first and last residue. D genes are given only for firm matches. Not every row has a clone size; where given, it reads once, few, many or a size class.

CDR3 protein: CASSQVGGGRETQYF
CDR3 DNA: TGTGCCAGCAGCCAAGTCGGGGGGGGTAGGGAGACCCAGTACTTC
J gene: TRBJ2-5
V gene: TRBV3-1/TRBV3-2
clone size: -
D gene: TRBD2

CDR3 protein: CAWFGRNRGRNYGYTF
CDR3 DNA: TGTGCCTGGTTCGGAAGGAACAGGGGCCGCAACTATGGCTACACCTTC
J gene: TRBJ1-2
V gene: TRBV30
clone size: few
D gene: TRBD1

CDR3 protein: CASSFGSGNTEAFF
CDR3 DNA: TGTGCCAGCAGTTTTGGGAGTGGGAACACTGAAGCTTTCTTT
J gene: TRBJ1-1
V gene: TRBV6-5
clone size: -
D gene: -

CDR3 protein: CASSSDRWLGGYTF
CDR3 DNA: TGTGCCAGCAGCTCCGACAGGTGGTTGGGTGGCTACACCTTC
J gene: TRBJ1-2
V gene: TRBV5-5
clone size: -
D gene: -

CDR3 protein: CASSVEGGTYNEQFF
CDR3 DNA: TGTGCCAGCAGCGTAGAGGGAGGCACCTACAATGAGCAGTTCTTC
J gene: TRBJ2-1
V gene: TRBV9
clone size: -
D gene: -

CDR3 protein: CASHLSGSAYEQYF
CDR3 DNA: TGTGCCAGCCACCTGAGCGGGAGTGCCTACGAGCAGTACTTC
J gene: TRBJ2-7
V gene: TRBV28
clone size: few
D gene: TRBD2

CDR3 protein: CASSYNRGPNTEAFF
CDR3 DNA: TGTGCCAGCAGTTACAACAGGGGCCCGAACACTGAAGCTTTCTTT
J gene: TRBJ1-1
V gene: TRBV6-5
clone size: -
D gene: TRBD1

CDR3 protein: CASSPRGETQYF
CDR3 DNA: TGTGCCAGCAGCCCGCGAGGGGAGACCCAGTACTTC
J gene: TRBJ2-5
V gene: TRBV7-8
clone size: once
D gene: -

CDR3 protein: CASTQQGSAEAFF
CDR3 DNA: TGTGCCAGCACCCAACAGGGGTCGGCTGAAGCTTTCTTT
J gene: TRBJ1-1
V gene: TRBV2
clone size: -
D gene: TRBD1

CDR3 protein: CASSPLQGRAPLHF
CDR3 DNA: TGTGCCAGCAGCCCGTTACAGGGCCGGGCACCCCTCCACTTT
J gene: TRBJ1-6
V gene: TRBV3-1/TRBV3-2
clone size: -
D gene: -

CDR3 protein: CAWSRGTGSSPLHF
CDR3 DNA: TGTGCCTGGAGTCGAGGGACAGGGAGCTCACCCCTCCACTTT
J gene: TRBJ1-6
V gene: TRBV30
clone size: few
D gene: TRBD1

CDR3 protein: CAWSVRGVGNQPQHF
CDR3 DNA: TGTGCCTGGAGTGTACGGGGAGTGGGCAATCAGCCCCAGCATTTT
J gene: TRBJ1-5
V gene: TRBV30
clone size: -
D gene: -

CDR3 protein: CASSESGKSNQPQHF
CDR3 DNA: TGTGCCAGCAGTGAGTCGGGGAAAAGCAATCAGCCCCAGCATTTT
J gene: TRBJ1-5
V gene: TRBV6-1
clone size: -
D gene: -

CDR3 protein: CASSLGQGHGETQYF
CDR3 DNA: TGCGCCAGCAGCTTGGGACAGGGGCACGGAGAGACCCAGTACTTC
J gene: TRBJ2-5
V gene: TRBV5-1
clone size: -
D gene: TRBD1

CDR3 protein: CASSEGDTGSQHF
CDR3 DNA: TGTGCCAGCAGTGAAGGGGACACGGGGTCCCAGCATTTT
J gene: TRBJ1-5
V gene: TRBV2
clone size: few
D gene: -

CDR3 protein: CACYGSGSYNEQFF
CDR3 DNA: TGTGCCTGCTACGGAAGCGGCAGTTACAATGAGCAGTTCTTC
J gene: TRBJ2-1
V gene: TRBV30
clone size: -
D gene: -

CDR3 protein: CASSQDPGLPYNEQFF
CDR3 DNA: TGTGCCAGCAGCCAAGACCCGGGATTACCTTACAATGAGCAGTTCTTC
J gene: TRBJ2-1
V gene: TRBV3-1/TRBV3-2
clone size: -
D gene: -

CDR3 protein: CAWSAPLLTLTSGAYNEQFF
CDR3 DNA: TGTGCCTGGAGTGCCCCCTTACTTACCCTCACTAGCGGAGCGTACAATGAGCAGTTCTTC
J gene: TRBJ2-1
V gene: TRBV30
clone size: once
D gene: TRBD2

CDR3 protein: CASVGLGTSAYNEQFF
CDR3 DNA: TGTGCCAGCGTCGGACTTGGGACTAGCGCCTACAATGAGCAGTTCTTC
J gene: TRBJ2-1
V gene: TRBV28
clone size: -
D gene: TRBD2

CDR3 protein: CAWSLGGNTIYF
CDR3 DNA: TGTGCCTGGTCCCTGGGCGGAAACACCATATATTTT
J gene: TRBJ1-3
V gene: TRBV30
clone size: -
D gene: -

CDR3 protein: CASGASTDTQYF
CDR3 DNA: TGTGCCAGCGGAGCAAGCACAGATACGCAGTATTTT
J gene: TRBJ2-3
V gene: TRBV12-3/TRBV12-4
clone size: -
D gene: -

CDR3 protein: CASSYSRLVGYTF
CDR3 DNA: TGTGCCAGCAGTTACTCACGCCTAGTAGGCTACACCTTC
J gene: TRBJ1-2
V gene: TRBV6-5
clone size: -
D gene: -

CDR3 protein: CATTLDRFDTEAFF
CDR3 DNA: TGTGCCACCACCCTGGACAGGTTCGACACTGAAGCTTTCTTT
J gene: TRBJ1-1
V gene: TRBV28
clone size: once
D gene: TRBD1

CDR3 protein: CASSLERPSYNEQFF
CDR3 DNA: TGTGCCAGCAGCTTGGAGCGGCCCTCCTACAATGAGCAGTTCTTC
J gene: TRBJ2-1
V gene: TRBV5-5
clone size: -
D gene: -

CDR3 protein: CASSLFKREYPEQFF
CDR3 DNA: TGTGCCAGCAGTTTATTTAAGCGGGAGTATCCTGAGCAGTTCTTC
J gene: TRBJ2-1
V gene: TRBV28
clone size: -
D gene: TRBD2

CDR3 protein: CATSDSPGQGSFYEQYF
CDR3 DNA: TGTGCCACCAGTGATTCTCCGGGACAGGGGAGTTTCTACGAGCAGTACTTC
J gene: TRBJ2-7
V gene: TRBV24-1
clone size: -
D gene: TRBD1

CDR3 protein: CASSPAPGTGAYEQYF
CDR3 DNA: TGTGCCAGCAGCCCAGCACCCGGGACAGGGGCCTACGAGCAGTACTTC
J gene: TRBJ2-7
V gene: TRBV7-2
clone size: few
D gene: TRBD1

CDR3 protein: CASSLLSDTQYF
CDR3 DNA: TGTGCCAGCAGCCTTCTATCAGATACGCAGTATTTT
J gene: TRBJ2-3
V gene: TRBV11-1
clone size: -
D gene: -

CDR3 protein: CASSSGQVGNTEAFF
CDR3 DNA: TGTGCCAGCAGTTCCGGACAGGTCGGGAACACTGAAGCTTTCTTT
J gene: TRBJ1-1
V gene: TRBV28
clone size: -
D gene: TRBD1

CDR3 protein: CSALQGAREQYF
CDR3 DNA: TGCAGCGCCTTACAGGGGGCCCGCGAGCAGTACTTC
J gene: TRBJ2-7
V gene: TRBV29-1
clone size: -
D gene: TRBD1

CDR3 protein: CASTGQGGHEQYF
CDR3 DNA: TGTGCCAGTACCGGACAGGGGGGCCACGAGCAGTACTTC
J gene: TRBJ2-7
V gene: TRBV19
clone size: -
D gene: TRBD1

CDR3 protein: CAWSDGAYEQYF
CDR3 DNA: TGTGCCTGGAGCGATGGAGCCTACGAGCAGTACTTC
J gene: TRBJ2-7
V gene: TRBV30
clone size: few
D gene: -

CDR3 protein: CASSFGQGNTGELFF
CDR3 DNA: TGTGCCAGCAGTTTTGGACAGGGGAACACCGGGGAGCTGTTTTTT
J gene: TRBJ2-2
V gene: TRBV28
clone size: -
D gene: TRBD1

CDR3 protein: CAWMGSLYSGNTIYF
CDR3 DNA: TGTGCCTGGATGGGCAGTCTGTACTCTGGAAACACCATATATTTT
J gene: TRBJ1-3
V gene: TRBV30
clone size: -
D gene: -

CDR3 protein: CASSPAGWGKITEAFF
CDR3 DNA: TGTGCCAGCAGCCCGGCAGGGTGGGGTAAGATCACTGAAGCTTTCTTT
J gene: TRBJ1-1
V gene: TRBV28
clone size: -
D gene: -

CDR3 protein: CASSLRGDGYTF
CDR3 DNA: TGTGCCAGCAGTCTACGGGGAGATGGCTACACCTTC
J gene: TRBJ1-2
V gene: TRBV6-5
clone size: -
D gene: -

CDR3 protein: CASSDSAGGYNEQFF
CDR3 DNA: TGTGCCAGCAGTGACTCCGCGGGAGGGTACAATGAGCAGTTCTTC
J gene: TRBJ2-1
V gene: TRBV6-4
clone size: -
D gene: TRBD2

CDR3 protein: CASSLTTGSHNEQFF
CDR3 DNA: TGTGCCAGCAGCTTAACTACAGGGAGCCACAATGAGCAGTTCTTC
J gene: TRBJ2-1
V gene: TRBV7-9
clone size: -
D gene: -

CDR3 protein: CASSYSRLAGVEQYF
CDR3 DNA: TGTGCCAGCAGTTACTCGAGGCTAGCGGGAGTCGAGCAGTACTTC
J gene: TRBJ2-7
V gene: TRBV6-6
clone size: once
D gene: TRBD2

CDR3 protein: CASSPQGRAPYEQYF
CDR3 DNA: TGTGCCAGCAGCCCTCAGGGGAGGGCCCCCTACGAGCAGTACTTC
J gene: TRBJ2-7
V gene: TRBV28
clone size: -
D gene: -

CDR3 protein: CASSPGSLAGRETQYF
CDR3 DNA: TGTGCCAGCAGCCCTGGGAGTCTAGCGGGACGGGAGACCCAGTACTTC
J gene: TRBJ2-5
V gene: TRBV3-1/TRBV3-2
clone size: few
D gene: TRBD2

CDR3 protein: CASSWTSGGVETQYF
CDR3 DNA: TGTGCCAGCAGCTGGACTAGCGGGGGTGTTGAGACCCAGTACTTC
J gene: TRBJ2-5
V gene: TRBV11-2
clone size: -
D gene: TRBD2

CDR3 protein: CASSRYRYQETQYF
CDR3 DNA: TGTGCCAGTAGTCGTTACAGATACCAAGAGACCCAGTACTTC
J gene: TRBJ2-5
V gene: TRBV19
clone size: -
D gene: -

CDR3 protein: CASSGGGNQPQHF
CDR3 DNA: TGTGCCAGCAGTGGTGGGGGCAACCAGCCCCAGCATTTT
J gene: TRBJ1-5
V gene: TRBV12-3/TRBV12-4
clone size: few
D gene: -

CDR3 protein: CASRARQGSDTGELFF
CDR3 DNA: TGCGCCAGCAGGGCGAGACAGGGGAGCGACACCGGGGAGCTGTTTTTT
J gene: TRBJ2-2
V gene: TRBV10-1
clone size: -
D gene: TRBD1

CDR3 protein: CASSPPGQGREKLFF
CDR3 DNA: TGTGCCAGCTCACCACCGGGACAGGGTCGGGAAAAACTGTTTTTT
J gene: TRBJ1-4
V gene: TRBV18
clone size: -
D gene: TRBD1